The 30 T cell receptor beta chains below come from one sample, sequenced in a study of blood T cell repertoires in COVID-19. Assay: immunoSEQ multiplex PCR; the TCRdb copy retains only in-frame clones and omits some. The sample consists of around 340,000 clones, approximately 82% of them appearing once. Source material: peripheral blood. The receptors derive from a man under 40 with active or convalescent COVID-19.

This chain joins TRBV28 and TRBJ2-2; the match to TRBD1 covers 9 bases. The CDR3 consists of 16 residues. Trimming at V came to 7 bases and at J to 2 bases, leaving 8 bases not matched to a gene. From germline, CDR1 is MDHEN and CDR2 SYDVKM. CDR3 coding DNA: TGTGCCAGCACCCCTTACAGGGGGCGCAACACCGGGGAGCTGTTTTTT. Translation gives CASTPYRGRNTGELFF.

V and J are TRBV15 and TRBJ2-3; maybe TRBD1 (5 bases). The CDR3 is made up of 13 amino acids. Germline V gene sequence: CDR1 LNHNV, CDR2 YYDKDF (reference sequence). Trimming pared 6 bases from V and 4 bases from J, leaving 11 bases between. As DNA, the CDR3 is TGTGCCACCAGAGCAGGGCTTGCAGATACGCAGTATTTT. The encoded protein is CATRAGLADTQYF.

CDR3 sequence reads: CASSLGQVSYEQYF. The CDR3, as DNA: TGTGCCAGCAGCTTGGGACAGGTCTCCTACGAGCAGTACTTC. The V call is TRBV11-3, the J call TRBJ2-7; 8 bases line up with TRBD1. The CDR3 has 14 amino acids. V dropped 3 bases and J dropped 0; count of bases not matched to a gene: 1. The germline gives CDR1 SGHNT, CDR2 YENEEA.

The V call is TRBV18, the J call TRBJ1-1, with 7 bases lining up with TRBD1. The CDR3 spans 15 residues. The germline V gene encodes CDR1 KGHSH and CDR2 LQKENI. J was trimmed by 10 bases and V by 4 bases; bases with no gene match: 15. Here the CDR3 reads CASSLSQGIIEVAFF. CDR3 DNA sequence: TGTGCCAGCTCACTATCACAGGGGATTATCGAGGTAGCTTTCTTT.

This clone was found once. The J gene is TRBJ2-3, the V gene TRBV4-3; possible D gene TRBD1, 6 bases. CDR3 length: 14 residues. V lost 0 bases, J lost 6 bases, and 10 bases lay in between. Germline V gene lookup returns CDR1 LGHNA and CDR2 YSLEER. CDR3 coding DNA: TGCGCCAGCAGCCAAGAAGGGGGTTGGGATACGCAGTATTTT. The encoded protein is CASSQEGGWDTQYF.

CDR3 bases: TGTGCCAGCTCCCAGGGGGCCACTGGCTATGGCTACACCTTC. Translation: CASSQGATGYGYTF. The chain uses TRBV7-2 and TRBJ1-2; 8 nucleotides line up with TRBD1. CDR3 size: 14 residues. V was pared by 8 bases and J by 4 bases, with 9 bases of the junction left unmatched. Germline loops: CDR1 SGHTA, CDR2 FQGNSA.

This chain connects TRBV12-3 or TRBV12-4 to TRBJ2-7; no firm D call. This CDR3 is built from 12 residues. V was cut by 6 bases and J by 3 bases, with 9 bases left in between. The CDR3 region has the DNA TGTGCCAGCAGGTATCGACACTACGAGCAGTACTTC. Its protein product is CASRYRHYEQYF.

The chain is built from TRBV9 and TRBJ1-1, with a weak D call TRBD1 (5 bases). The germline V gene has CDR1 SGDLS and CDR2 YYNGEE. The V end lost 4 bases, the J end lost 3 bases, and 10 bases lay between the germline ends. CDR3 length: 13 amino acids. As DNA, the CDR3 is TGTGCCAGCAGCTCGCGGGACGACACTGAAGCTTTCTTT. Translating gives CASSSRDDTEAFF.

This rearrangement joins TRBV4-3 to TRBJ1-1, with TRBD1 identical over 7 bases. Per the germline V gene, CDR1 is LGHNA and CDR2 is YSLEER. CDR3 length equals 17 residues. V lost 4 bases to trimming and J lost 0 bases; unmatched junction nucleotides: 11. This CDR3 is CASSRNRGTAMNTEAFF. The CDR3 DNA is TGCGCCAGCAGCCGAAATAGAGGGACAGCGATGAACACTGAAGCTTTCTTT.

The V call is TRBV28, the J call TRBJ1-1; 9 bases line up with TRBD1. V gave up 6 bases and J gave up 6 bases; unmatched junction bases: 17. Per the germline V gene, CDR1 is MDHEN and CDR2 is SYDVKM. CDR3 length: 17 amino acids. CDR3 residues: CASSLRTNRGRGAEAFF. CDR3 nucleotides: TGTGCCAGCAGCCTACGCACGAACAGGGGGCGAGGAGCTGAAGCTTTCTTT.

In this sample, this clone turned up once. The chain combines TRBV12-3 or TRBV12-4 with TRBJ1-2, with TRBD1 matching 8 bases. Trimming took 8 bases from V and 4 from J; bases not matched to a gene: 3. This CDR3 is 12 amino acids long. In DNA form, the CDR3 reads TGTGCCAGCCGACAGGGGTTCTATGGCTACACCTTC. It yields the protein CASRQGFYGYTF.

In nucleotides, the CDR3 is TGTGCCAGCGGGGCGGACAGGGGAAACACCGGGGAGCTGTTTTTT. This codes for CASGADRGNTGELFF. The chain joins TRBV11-2 to TRBJ2-2; 9 bases map to TRBD1. CDR1 is SGHAT, CDR2 FQNNGV, per germline. Trimming at V came to 8 bases and at J to 2 bases, leaving 6 bases not matched to a gene. CDR3 length: 15 amino acids.

The CDR3 DNA follows: TGTGCCAGCGGCGCGGGGAGGGCCACTGAAGCTTTCTTT. Translating it yields CASGAGRATEAFF. The V call is TRBV27, the J call TRBJ1-1, with D unclear. This CDR3 is built from 13 residues. Germline values: CDR1 MNHEY, CDR2 SMNVEV (reference sequence). V lost 8 bases, J lost 4 bases, and 14 bases lay in between.

Comments on this clone: The same CDR3 is also encoded by other DNA sequences in this sample. The J gene is TRBJ2-2, the V gene TRBV24-1; the D is unclear. The CDR3 runs to 13 residues. From germline, CDR1 is KGHDR and CDR2 SFDVKD. Deletions cut 4 bases from V and 2 bases from J, with 4 bases between. CDR3 bases: TGTGCCACCAGTGACCCTAACACCGGGGAGCTGTTTTTT. It encodes CATSDPNTGELFF.

The gene calls are TRBV29-1 and TRBJ2-1, with a weak D call TRBD2 (6 bases). The CDR3 runs 14 residues. Germline loops: CDR1 SQVTM, CDR2 ANQGSEA. The chain's CDR3 is CSHDRAGPYNEQFF. CDR3 in DNA: TGCAGTCATGATCGCGCGGGACCCTACAATGAGCAGTTCTTC.

The gene calls are TRBV7-6 and TRBJ2-3, with D unresolved. CDR1 SGHVS and CDR2 FNYEAQ come from the germline V gene. Trimming took off 3 bases at V and 5 bases at J, with 6 bases between the two ends. The CDR3 sequence is 12 residues long. CDR3 in DNA: TGTGCCAGCAGCTTCCTCTTAGATACGCAGTATTTT. Protein sequence: CASSFLLDTQYF.

The chain is built from TRBV11-3 and TRBJ2-4; D unresolved. Trimming cost V 7 bases and J 8 bases, with 12 bases left between them. The CDR3 covers 12 residues. Germline V gene lookup returns CDR1 SGHNT and CDR2 YENEEA. The CDR3 bases are TGTGCCAGCACCCCCGGGTCGGACATTCAGTACTTC. The encoded protein is CASTPGSDIQYF.

The V and J genes are TRBV5-1 and TRBJ2-5; a possible D gene is TRBD2 (5 bases). The V end lost 2 bases, the J end lost 3 bases, and 11 bases lay between the germline ends. The CDR3 extends over 14 amino acids. Germline CDR1 and CDR2: SGHRS and YFSETQ. The CDR3 loop is CASSFAGSEETQYF. CDR3 sequence (DNA): TGCGCCAGCAGCTTCGCGGGTTCAGAAGAGACCCAGTACTTC.

The J gene is TRBJ2-1, the V gene TRBV6-5; D might be TRBD2 (6 bases). The V gene lost 7 bases and the J gene lost 0 bases, with 13 bases spanning the gap. The CDR3 consists of 15 residues. Germline V gives CDR1 MNHEY, CDR2 SVGAGI. The CDR3 reads CASKFLGGSYNEQFF. CDR3 nucleotides: TGTGCCAGCAAGTTCCTGGGAGGCTCCTACAATGAGCAGTTCTTC.

V is TRBV3-1 (or the pseudogene TRBV3-2) and J is TRBJ1-5; D unclear. Germline CDR1 reads LGHDT; CDR2 reads YNNKEL (reference sequence). V lost 7 bases to trimming and J lost 6 bases, with 10 bases between them. The CDR3 runs to 12 residues. CDR3 amino acids: CASTPIGQPQHF. CDR3 bases: TGTGCCAGCACCCCCATCGGTCAGCCCCAGCATTTT.

The rearrangement joins TRBV2 to TRBJ2-3; 11 positions match TRBD2. CDR3 length: 18 residues. The germline V gene has CDR1 SNHLY and CDR2 FYNNEI. Trimming removed 7 bases from V and 2 bases from J; junction bases left unmatched: 14. CDR3 amino acids: CASTGLAGGHYFTDTQYF. Here the CDR3 DNA reads TGTGCCAGCACTGGCCTAGCGGGGGGTCACTACTTCACAGATACGCAGTATTTT. Full variable domain (remainder filled in from reference TRBV2 and TRBJ2-3): EPEVTQTPSHQVTQMGQEVILRCVPISNHLYFYWYRQILGQKVEFLVSFYNNEISEKSEIFDDQFSVERPDGSNFTLKIRSTKLEDSAMYFCASTGLAGGHYFTDTQYFGPGTRLTVL.

The chain is built from TRBV28 and TRBJ2-5; maybe TRBD1 (5 bases). Per the germline V gene, CDR1 is MDHEN and CDR2 is SYDVKM. V was cut by 3 bases and J by 5 bases, with 13 bases left in between. This CDR3 has 14 residues. The CDR3 here is CASSFRSGRETQYF. DNA for the CDR3: TGTGCCAGCAGTTTCCGATCAGGGCGGGAGACCCAGTACTTC.

The chain employs TRBV19 and TRBJ2-3, with D unresolved. The germline V and J ends were trimmed by 8 bases and 5 bases, with 11 bases remaining between them. CDR1 is LNHDA, CDR2 SQIVND, per germline (reference sequence). CDR3 length: 12 amino acids. CDR3 in amino acids: CASCGDLDTQYF. For the CDR3, the DNA is TGTGCCAGTTGTGGAGATCTAGATACGCAGTATTTT.

Regarding this clone: The sample contains more than one DNA sequence encoding this CDR3. The rearrangement uses TRBV27 and TRBJ1-1, with unresolved D. The germline V gene encodes CDR1 MNHEY and CDR2 SMNVEV (reference sequence). The CDR3 is made up of 13 amino acids. V lost 2 bases and J 2 bases, leaving 6 bases between the germline ends. CDR3 protein: CASSLTRNTEAFF. The CDR3 DNA follows: TGTGCCAGCAGTTTAACACGAAACACTGAAGCTTTCTTT.

The gene calls are TRBV3-1 (or the pseudogene TRBV3-2) and TRBJ2-7; TRBD1 agrees at 8 bases. The CDR3 is 14 amino acids. CDR1 LGHDT and CDR2 YNNKEL come from the germline V gene (reference sequence). V gave up 5 bases and J gave up 0 bases; unmatched junction bases: 3. The CDR3 bases are TGTGCCAGCAGCATAGGACAGGGCTCCTACGAGCAGTACTTC. Protein: CASSIGQGSYEQYF.

This clone has just one count. V is TRBV5-4 and J is TRBJ2-1, with 13 bases fitting TRBD2. The V gene end was trimmed by 5 bases and the J gene end by 14 bases; junction bases not matched to a gene: 10. CDR1 and CDR2 (germline): SGHNT, YYREEE (reference sequence). The CDR3 covers 14 residues. CDR3 loop: CASRVLAGGPMEFF. CDR3 nucleotides: TGTGCCAGCAGAGTACTAGCGGGAGGGCCGATGGAGTTCTTC.

The chain has TRBV7-3 and TRBJ2-2; TRBD2 aligns across 7 bases. With V trimmed by 5 bases and J by 0 bases, 9 bases remained unmatched. Germline V gene lookup returns CDR1 SGHTA and CDR2 FQGTGA. The CDR3 is 17 amino acids. The CDR3 coding sequence is TGTGCCAGCAGCCAACATCCTAGCGGATCGAACACCGGGGAGCTGTTTTTT. This gives the protein CASSQHPSGSNTGELFF.

The chain couples TRBV24-1 to TRBJ1-5, with a tentative D call TRBD1 (5 bases). Trimming removed 6 bases at V and 0 bases at J, with 20 bases between. CDR3 length equals 18 residues. Germline V gene lookup returns CDR1 KGHDR and CDR2 SFDVKD. The CDR3 DNA reads TGTGCCACCAGTTCCCCAAATTGTCAGGGACTTAGCAATCAGCCCCAGCATTTT. Encoded protein: CATSSPNCQGLSNQPQHF.

The chain joins TRBV30 to TRBJ1-2; D is uncertain. V was clipped by 3 bases and J by 6 bases, with 11 bases between them. This CDR3 has 12 amino acids. Germline V CDR1 and CDR2: GTSNPN, SVGIG (reference sequence). As DNA, the CDR3 is TGTGCCTGGAGCGGAGGAGGGCATGGCTACACCTTC. It codes for CAWSGGGHGYTF.

V is TRBV7-9 and J is TRBJ1-1; D may be TRBD1 (5 bases). The CDR3 has 14 residues. The germline V gene has CDR1 SEHNR and CDR2 FQNEAQ (reference sequence). The V and J ends lost 1 base and 5 bases respectively, with 11 bases between them. CDR3 loop: CASSLVRAGTEAFF. The CDR3 region has the DNA TGTGCCAGCAGCTTAGTCAGGGCTGGAACTGAAGCTTTCTTT.